This T cell receptor beta chain was sequenced for a study of cytotoxic CD8 clonotypes in ibrutinib-treated CLL. About the research overall: Among the samples, the mean was roughly 260,000 productive templates and 75,000 to 95,000 productive rearrangements.

The CDR3 covers 16 residues. With 5 bases removed from V and 4 bases from J, the gap between germline ends came to 19 bases. CDR1 is SGHTA and CDR2 is FQGNSA in the germline V gene. Depth targeted 1 in 200,000 to 1 in 1 million T cells, averaging approximately 9.3x coverage per clonotype. The method was immunoSEQ multiplex PCR; TCRdb's version includes in-frame clones alone and lacks a portion of them. This repertoire shows 140,000 to 150,000 clones, roughly three quarters found once; its top ten account for around 5%. Around 2 micrograms of genomic DNA from cryopreserved PBMCs went into TCR beta libraries.

This TCR was recovered from a human donor with chronic lymphocytic leukemia. Sequences were derived from PBMCs, sampled after 24 months of ibrutinib treatment. This chain connects TRBV7-2 to TRBJ2-3, with a weak D call TRBD1 (6 bases). CDR3 bases: TGTGCCAGCAGCCGCCACGGGTCAGGGGCGGCAGATACGCAGTATTTT. Translation gives CASSRHGSGAADTQYF.